Below, 32 T cell receptor beta chains from the same sample are listed, as sequenced in a study of cytomegalovirus exposure and HLA in healthy donors. The primer mix had 60 Vbeta and 13 Jbeta primers. Produced via immunoSEQ multiplex PCR; TCRdb's table is partial and in-frame only. The sample records some 130,000 clones, approximately 80% being singletons. Sequencing was carried out using PBMCs. These receptors originate from a man aged 30-40 years in good health and CMV-seronegative.

The J gene is TRBJ1-1, the V gene TRBV27; D gene ambiguous. CDR1 is MNHEY and CDR2 is SMNVEV in the germline V gene (reference sequence). V lost 5 bases and J 5 bases, leaving 21 bases between the germline ends. CDR3 length: 16 amino acids. The chain's CDR3 is CASSLNTDPRGTEAFF. The CDR3 coding sequence is TGTGCCAGCAGTCTGAATACGGACCCCCGAGGGACTGAAGCTTTCTTT.

V and J are TRBV7-8 and TRBJ1-3; D perhaps matches TRBD1 (5 bases). Germline V gene data show CDR1 as SGHVS and CDR2 as FQNEAQ. The CDR3 has 13 amino acids. V lost 6 bases to trimming and J lost 2 bases, with 8 bases between them. The chain's CDR3 is CASRGVAGNTIYF. DNA of the CDR3: TGTGCCAGCAGAGGGGTAGCTGGAAACACCATATATTTT.

The chain combines TRBV7-9 with TRBJ2-5; 7 bases map to TRBD1. The CDR3 contains 15 residues. Germline CDR1 is SEHNR and CDR2 is FQNEAQ (reference sequence). V was clipped by 3 bases and J by 4 bases; unmatched bases: 8. Here the CDR3 reads CASSFTGQTVETQYF. The DNA for the CDR3 is TGTGCCAGCAGCTTTACGGGACAGACTGTAGAGACCCAGTACTTC.

The chain carries TRBV11-2 and TRBJ1-2; D gene unclear. Germline values: CDR1 SGHAT, CDR2 FQNNGV. The CDR3 totals 16 residues. V gave up 5 bases and J gave up 4 bases, with 20 bases separating them. In nucleotides, the CDR3 is TGTGCCAGCAGCGCTCCCGGGAGGGTCTTCGGCTATGGCTACACCTTC. It specifies CASSAPGRVFGYGYTF.

The CDR3 loop is CASTPLAGASYNEQFF. The CDR3, as DNA: TGCGCCAGCACCCCCTTAGCGGGAGCATCCTACAATGAGCAGTTCTTC. The genes are TRBV4-3 and TRBJ2-1; 9 bases line up with TRBD2. Per germline, CDR1 LGHNA and CDR2 YSLEER. V gave up 7 bases and J gave up 1 base; unmatched junction bases: 8. CDR3 size: 16 residues.

V is TRBV4-3 and J is TRBJ2-5, with a weak D call TRBD2 (6 bases). The V end lost 0 bases, the J end lost 1 base, and 9 bases lay between the germline ends. The CDR3 length is 15 residues. Germline-derived CDR1 and CDR2 are LGHNA and YSLEER. This chain's CDR3 is CASSQDLATQETQYF. The DNA for the CDR3 is TGCGCCAGCAGCCAAGACCTAGCGACCCAAGAGACCCAGTACTTC.

This chain joins TRBV19 and TRBJ2-2; D may be TRBD2 (6 bases). V lost 4 bases, J lost 6 bases, and 15 bases lay in between. Per the germline V gene, CDR1 is LNHDA and CDR2 is SQIVND (reference sequence). The CDR3 sequence is 15 residues long. The CDR3 nucleotides read TGTGCCAGTAGTAGGGGACTGGAGGGATCCGGGGAGCTGTTTTTT. Its translation is CASSRGLEGSGELFF.

The V gene is TRBV5-1, the J gene TRBJ2-5, with TRBD1 as a possible D gene (6 bases). Trimming removed 4 bases at V and 1 base at J, with 11 bases between. The germline gives CDR1 SGHRS, CDR2 YFSETQ. CDR3 size: 14 residues. The DNA for the CDR3 is TGCGCCAGCAGCATCGGACAGATCCAAGAGACCCAGTACTTC. Translating gives CASSIGQIQETQYF.

The chain uses TRBV6-5 and TRBJ2-7; TRBD2 matches at 8 bases. From germline, CDR1 is MNHEY and CDR2 SVGAGI. The CDR3 runs to 15 residues. The V segment lost 7 bases and the J segment 0 bases; nucleotides outside the gene matches: 8. CDR3 protein: CASTSISGNSYEQYF. The CDR3 nucleotides are TGTGCCAGCACTTCCATTAGCGGGAACTCCTACGAGCAGTACTTC.

The rearrangement uses TRBV5-1 and TRBJ1-4; 9 bases fit TRBD1. The ends lost 7 bases at V and 2 bases at J; junction bases unmatched: 0. CDR1 and CDR2 from the germline V gene are SGHRS and YFSETQ. The CDR3 contains 13 residues. In DNA form, the CDR3 reads TGCGCCAGCGGACAGGGGACTAATGAAAAACTGTTTTTT. It translates to CASGQGTNEKLFF.

The chain combines TRBV2 with TRBJ2-3; TRBD1 matches 7 bases. Per germline, CDR1 SNHLY and CDR2 FYNNEI. The CDR3 is made up of 13 amino acids. J was trimmed by 8 bases and V by 8 bases; bases with no gene match: 10. The CDR3 spells CASDRDSDSTQYF. Here the CDR3 DNA reads TGTGCCAGCGACCGGGACAGTGATTCTACGCAGTATTTT.

This chain joins TRBV5-1 and TRBJ1-4; 8 bases match TRBD1. CDR1 is SGHRS, CDR2 YFSETQ, per germline. This CDR3 region has 15 residues. With V trimmed by 2 bases and J by 3 bases, 3 bases remained unmatched. The DNA for the CDR3 is TGCGCCAGCAGCTTAACAGGGGGAGCTAATGAAAAACTGTTTTTT. It translates to CASSLTGGANEKLFF.

The chain has TRBV30 and TRBJ2-1; D uncertain. V dropped 0 bases and J dropped 5 bases, with 5 bases sitting between them. Germline V gene lookup returns CDR1 GTSNPN and CDR2 SVGIG (reference sequence). The CDR3 is made up of 12 amino acids. CDR3 in amino acids: CAWSVSDNEQFF. The CDR3, as DNA: TGTGCCTGGAGTGTATCCGACAATGAGCAGTTCTTC.

CDR3 DNA: TGTGCCAGCAGTTACCAGGGTTTAGGAGGCTACACCTTC. Translating it yields CASSYQGLGGYTF. J is TRBJ1-2 and V is TRBV28; tentative D call: TRBD1 (5 bases). The V end lost 4 bases, the J end lost 8 bases, and 14 bases lay between the germline ends. Germline assignment: CDR1 MDHEN and CDR2 SYDVKM. This CDR3 spans 13 amino acids.

This chain uses TRBV2 with TRBJ1-1, with 7 bases matching TRBD1. V was clipped by 8 bases and J by 5 bases; unmatched bases: 11. The CDR3 contains 14 residues. Per germline, CDR1 SNHLY and CDR2 FYNNEI. The CDR3 DNA sequence: TGTGCCAGCGAAGGTAGGAGGGGGCGGACTGAAGCTTTCTTT. It codes for CASEGRRGRTEAFF.

A single count supports this clone. The J gene is TRBJ2-7, the V gene TRBV5-4; TRBD1 agrees at 11 bases. V shed 4 bases, J shed 4 bases, and the junction held 7 bases outside the gene matches. Germline-derived CDR1 and CDR2 are SGHNT and YYREEE (reference sequence). The CDR3 runs 15 residues. The CDR3: CASSPGQGARYEQYF. The DNA for the CDR3 is TGTGCCAGCAGCCCCGGACAGGGGGCAAGATACGAGCAGTACTTC.

V usage is TRBV5-1 and J usage is TRBJ2-2; maybe TRBD2 (6 bases). Germline CDR1 is SGHRS and CDR2 is YFSETQ. CDR3 size: 15 residues. The V end was cut by 2 bases, the J end by 6 bases, with 14 bases between. CDR3 sequence (DNA): TGCGCCAGCAGCTTCGGGGGTTTCGGTGCCGGGGAGCTGTTTTTT. As protein: CASSFGGFGAGELFF.

The chain uses TRBV5-1 and TRBJ2-3, with TRBD2 identical over 7 bases. The CDR3 contains 14 residues. The V gene's germline CDR1 is SGHRS and CDR2 YFSETQ. J gave up 0 bases and V 7 bases, and 5 bases lay outside the gene matches. In nucleotides, the CDR3 is TGCGCCAGCCGGCGGGGGACTAGCACAGATACGCAGTATTTT. This sequence encodes CASRRGTSTDTQYF.

In nucleotides, the CDR3 is TGTGCCAGCAGCGTAGGAGGGGGCTCGGTTGACGAGCAGTACTTC. This codes for CASSVGGGSVDEQYF. The rearrangement uses TRBV9 and TRBJ2-5; TRBD1 aligns across 7 bases. The J call may not be correct, given that the DNA end is closer to TRBJ2-7. The CDR3 extends over 15 amino acids. Per the germline V gene, CDR1 is SGDLS and CDR2 is YYNGEE.

V is TRBV9 and J is TRBJ2-6; TRBD1 is a possible D gene (6 bases). Trimming stripped 7 bases from V and 6 bases from J, with 11 bases between. Per the germline V gene, CDR1 is SGDLS and CDR2 is YYNGEE. CDR3 size: 13 residues. CDR3 region: CASSGAPANVLTF. Here the CDR3 DNA reads TGTGCCAGCTCAGGGGCCCCGGCCAACGTCCTGACTTTC. The full variable domain, completed using reference TRBV9 and TRBJ2-6, is DSGVTQTPKHLITATGQRVTLRCSPRSGDLSVYWYQQSLDQGLQFLIQYYNGEERAKGNILERFSAQQFPDLHSELNLSSLELGDSALYFCASSGAPANVLTFGAGSRLTVL.

The chain couples TRBV6-1 to TRBJ2-2; 12 bases match TRBD2. The CDR3 has 15 residues. The V gene's germline CDR1 is MNHNS and CDR2 SASEGT. V gave up 8 bases and J gave up 7 bases; unmatched junction bases: 8. The CDR3 bases are TGTGCCAGCCAGACTAGCGGGAGCATCGGCGGGGAGCTGTTTTTT. It translates to CASQTSGSIGGELFF.

The chain combines TRBV5-4 with TRBJ2-2, with 8 positions matching TRBD1. The V gene's germline CDR1 is SGHNT and CDR2 YYREEE (reference sequence). The CDR3 consists of 15 residues. The V segment lost 5 bases and the J segment 3 bases; nucleotides outside the gene matches: 6. The CDR3 sequence: CASSLFRGHTGELFF. CDR3 coding DNA: TGTGCCAGCAGTCTGTTCAGGGGGCACACCGGGGAGCTGTTTTTT.

The chain carries TRBV4-3 and TRBJ2-1, with 12 bases that match TRBD2. The CDR3 runs to 17 residues. CDR1 is LGHNA, CDR2 YSLEER, per germline. The trim removed 1 base at V and 4 bases at J, leaving 5 bases unmatched. The CDR3 loop is CASSQGALAGGYNEQFF. In DNA, the CDR3 is TGCGCCAGCAGCCAAGGGGCCCTAGCGGGAGGGTACAATGAGCAGTTCTTC.

This chain uses TRBV25-1 with TRBJ2-7; no clear D gene. The CDR3 spans 15 residues. Trimming removed 1 base at V and 2 bases at J, with 12 bases between. CDR1 is MGHDK and CDR2 is SYGVNS in the germline V gene. The chain's CDR3 is CASSEFSQGAYEQYF. Here the CDR3 DNA reads TGTGCCAGCAGTGAATTCTCCCAAGGAGCCTACGAGCAGTACTTC.

V gene TRBV6-5 combines with J gene TRBJ1-1; 8 bases line up with TRBD1. V was pared by 4 bases and J by 1 base, with 5 bases of the junction left unmatched. The germline V gene has CDR1 MNHEY and CDR2 SVGAGI. The CDR3 runs 15 residues. In DNA form, the CDR3 reads TGTGCCAGCAGTTCGCAGGGGGCGGAGAACACTGAAGCTTTCTTT. Translation: CASSSQGAENTEAFF.

This chain connects TRBV4-3 to TRBJ1-2; the match to TRBD1 covers 7 bases. The V segment lost 2 bases and the J segment 0 bases; nucleotides outside the gene matches: 6. The CDR3 consists of 16 residues. The germline V gene has CDR1 LGHNA and CDR2 YSLEER. The CDR3 DNA reads as TGCGCCAGCAGCCAACTCGCCGGGACAGCTAACTATGGCTACACCTTC. It yields the protein CASSQLAGTANYGYTF.

The CDR3 DNA is TGCGCCAGCAGCTCCCGGGACAGGGGTGGTTACGAGCAGTACTTC. The encoded protein is CASSSRDRGGYEQYF. The chain recombines TRBV5-1 with TRBJ2-7, with 10 bases fitting TRBD1. V lost 3 bases, J lost 4 bases, and 7 bases stayed unmatched. CDR3 length: 15 residues. Germline lookup yields CDR1 SGHRS and CDR2 YFSETQ.

The DNA of the CDR3 is TGTGCCAGCAGCATCCGGACAGGACCCCTTTTGAACACTGAAGCTTTCTTT. As protein: CASSIRTGPLLNTEAFF. The chain recombines TRBV14 with TRBJ1-1, with TRBD1 identical over 7 bases. Per germline, CDR1 SGHDN and CDR2 FVKESK. After removal of 5 bases from V and 0 bases from J, the junction contained 12 bases not matched to a gene. The CDR3 consists of 17 residues.

The J gene is TRBJ1-2, the V gene TRBV7-8; the D gene is possibly TRBD1 (6 bases). Germline CDR1 and CDR2: SGHVS and FQNEAQ. Trimming took off 5 bases at V and 2 bases at J, with 12 bases between the two ends. CDR3 length: 14 amino acids. The CDR3 sequence is CASSVIQGNYGYTF. The CDR3 nucleotides read TGTGCCAGCAGCGTTATACAGGGAAACTATGGCTACACCTTC.

This clone was found once. The gene calls are TRBV5-6 and TRBJ2-3, with 10 bases that match TRBD2. The J segment lost 4 bases and the V segment lost 1 base, leaving 9 bases of the junction unmatched. This CDR3 region has 17 residues. The germline CDR1 and CDR2 sequences are SGHDT and YYEEEE. CDR3 nucleotide sequence: TGTGCCAGCAGCTTGATGCTTCTAGCGGGAGTTCCAGATACGCAGTATTTT. The encoded protein is CASSLMLLAGVPDTQYF.

The J gene is TRBJ2-1, the V gene TRBV11-2; no firm D call. The length of the CDR3 is 13 residues. Germline CDR1 and CDR2: SGHAT and FQNNGV. With 0 bases removed from V and 10 bases from J, the gap between germline ends came to 10 bases. The CDR3 is CASSLETVGEQFF. In DNA, the CDR3 is TGTGCCAGCAGCTTAGAAACTGTCGGGGAGCAGTTCTTC.

The sample holds a few counts of this clone. The V and J genes are TRBV10-2 and TRBJ2-1; TRBD2 matches 11 bases. The CDR3 spans 16 residues. Germline values: CDR1 WSHSY, CDR2 SAAADI. With 3 bases clipped from V and 1 base from J, the junction kept 2 bases outside the gene matches. The CDR3 DNA is TGCGCCAGCAGTGAACTAGCGGGAGAATCCTACAATGAGCAGTTCTTC. It specifies CASSELAGESYNEQFF.